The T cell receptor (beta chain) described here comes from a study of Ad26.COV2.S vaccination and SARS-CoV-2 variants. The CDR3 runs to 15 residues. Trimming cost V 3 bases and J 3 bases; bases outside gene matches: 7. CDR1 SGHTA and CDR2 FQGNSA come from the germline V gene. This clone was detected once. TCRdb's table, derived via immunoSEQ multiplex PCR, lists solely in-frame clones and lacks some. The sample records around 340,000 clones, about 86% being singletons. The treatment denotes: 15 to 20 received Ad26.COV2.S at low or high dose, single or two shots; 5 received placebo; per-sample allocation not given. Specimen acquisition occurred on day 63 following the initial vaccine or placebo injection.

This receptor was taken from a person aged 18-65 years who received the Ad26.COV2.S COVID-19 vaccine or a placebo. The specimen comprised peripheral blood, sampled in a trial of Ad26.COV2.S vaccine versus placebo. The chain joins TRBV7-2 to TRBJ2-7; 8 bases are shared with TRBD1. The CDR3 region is CASSLLSGGVYEQYF. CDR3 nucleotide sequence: TGTGCCAGCAGCTTGTTGTCAGGGGGCGTCTACGAGCAGTACTTC.